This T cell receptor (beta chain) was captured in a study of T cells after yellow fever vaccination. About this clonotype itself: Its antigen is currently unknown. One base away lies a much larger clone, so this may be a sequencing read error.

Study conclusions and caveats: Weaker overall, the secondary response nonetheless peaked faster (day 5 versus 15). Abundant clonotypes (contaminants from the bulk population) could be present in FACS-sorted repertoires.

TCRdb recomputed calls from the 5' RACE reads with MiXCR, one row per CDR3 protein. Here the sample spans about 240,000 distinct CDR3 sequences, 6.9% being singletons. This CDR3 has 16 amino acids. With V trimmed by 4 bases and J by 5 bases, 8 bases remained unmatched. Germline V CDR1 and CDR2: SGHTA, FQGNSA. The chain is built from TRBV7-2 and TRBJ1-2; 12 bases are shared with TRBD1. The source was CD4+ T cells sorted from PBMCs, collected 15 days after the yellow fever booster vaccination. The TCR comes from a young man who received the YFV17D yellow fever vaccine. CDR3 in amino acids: CASSSPGDRGRYGYTF. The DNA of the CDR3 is TGTGCCAGCAGCTCCCCCGGGGACAGGGGGCGTTATGGCTACACCTTC.